One sample yielded the 25 T cell receptor beta chains listed below, sequenced in a study of radiation and T cells in renal cell carcinoma. TCRdb keeps only in-frame clones here, not all; method: immunoSEQ multiplex PCR. The profile shows about 130,000 clones, around 82% of them singletons. Regarding time point: blood 2 weeks post-SBRT. Described treatment: 15 Gy SBRT to primary tumor, nephrectomy 4 weeks later. This specimen was blood, taken from a patient whose treatment included radiotherapy and nephrectomy. These receptors came from a man aged 50 to 60 with renal cell carcinoma.

The rearrangement links TRBV10-3 to TRBJ2-6; D not resolved. The ends were cut back, 1 base at V and 0 bases at J, with 13 bases in the middle. Looked up from germline, CDR1 is ENHRY and CDR2 is SYGVKD. The CDR3 runs 18 residues. The CDR3 DNA reads TGTGCCATCAGTGAGTTCAGTATTATTGGCTCTGGGGCCAACGTCCTGACTTTC. Translation gives CAISEFSIIGSGANVLTF.

This chain links TRBV10-2 with TRBJ2-5, with unresolved D. This CDR3 spans 13 amino acids. Germline values: CDR1 WSHSY, CDR2 SAAADI. V lost 2 bases, J lost 5 bases, and 9 bases lay in between. CDR3 sequence reads: CASSELRLETQYF. DNA of the CDR3: TGCGCCAGCAGTGAGCTACGCTTGGAGACCCAGTACTTC.

The V call is TRBV7-2, the J call TRBJ2-7; no clear D gene. V was trimmed by 5 bases and J by 0 bases, leaving 5 bases between them. Germline V gene lookup returns CDR1 SGHTA and CDR2 FQGNSA. The CDR3 sequence is 12 residues long. The CDR3 sequence: CASSPYSYEQYF. The CDR3 DNA reads TGTGCCAGCAGCCCCTACTCCTACGAGCAGTACTTC.

The chain is built from TRBV7-2 and TRBJ1-6, with a weak D call TRBD1 (5 bases). Between the trimmed V and J ends, which lost 5 bases and 4 bases, there was a span of 15 bases. The CDR3 extends over 16 amino acids. CDR1 and CDR2 (germline): SGHTA, FQGNSA. The CDR3 region is CASSHFQQEYNSPLHF. CDR3 DNA: TGTGCCAGCAGCCACTTCCAACAGGAGTATAATTCACCCCTCCACTTT.

This chain uses TRBV7-2 with TRBJ2-7, with 10 bases fitting TRBD1. Looked up from germline, CDR1 is SGHTA and CDR2 is FQGNSA. The CDR3 runs 14 residues. V lost 3 bases to trimming and J lost 6 bases; unmatched junction nucleotides: 5. The CDR3 coding sequence is TGTGCCAGCAGCTTCGGGACAGGGGAGGCCGAGCAGTACTTC. Residues: CASSFGTGEAEQYF.

The chain has TRBV28 and TRBJ1-3; TRBD1 might be the D (5 bases). CDR1 and CDR2 (germline): MDHEN, SYDVKM. V was shortened by 6 bases and J by 4 bases, with 16 bases between the two germline ends. The CDR3 is made up of 15 amino acids. CDR3 sequence reads: CASRGEGISGNTIYF. CDR3 sequence (DNA): TGTGCCAGCAGGGGGGAGGGCATATCGGGAAACACCATATATTTT.

This chain uses TRBV19 with TRBJ1-1; TRBD1 agrees at 12 bases. CDR3 length: 16 amino acids. The germline CDR1 and CDR2 sequences are LNHDA and SQIVND (reference sequence). Trimming at V came to 4 bases and at J to 0 bases, leaving 3 bases not matched to a gene. The CDR3 protein is CASSRGQGAMNTEAFF. The CDR3 nucleotides are TGTGCCAGTAGTAGGGGACAGGGGGCGATGAACACTGAAGCTTTCTTT.

This chain joins TRBV2 and TRBJ1-5; no clear D gene. CDR1 and CDR2 from the germline V gene are SNHLY and FYNNEI. This CDR3 region has 13 residues. V was cut by 5 bases and J by 5 bases, with 10 bases left in between. DNA for the CDR3: TGTGCCAGCAGTCGGACGGATTATCAGCCCCAGCATTTT. Its translation: CASSRTDYQPQHF.

This clone showed up just once. The J gene is TRBJ2-2, the V gene TRBV5-6; 9 bases are a match to TRBD2. The CDR3 runs to 16 residues. V was pared by 0 bases and J by 6 bases, with 6 bases of the junction left unmatched. Germline-derived CDR1 and CDR2 are SGHDT and YYEEEE. The CDR3 protein is CASSLVVAGEAGELFF. The CDR3, as DNA: TGTGCCAGCAGCTTGGTGGTAGCGGGGGAAGCCGGGGAGCTGTTTTTT.

V usage is TRBV9 and J usage is TRBJ2-7; D is unresolved. Germline values: CDR1 SGDLS, CDR2 YYNGEE. CDR3 length: 14 amino acids. V was trimmed by 0 bases and J by 0 bases, leaving 7 bases between them. In DNA, the CDR3 is TGTGCCAGCAGCGTAGAGTCGGGCTCCTACGAGCAGTACTTC. Encoded protein: CASSVESGSYEQYF.

The rearrangement uses TRBV7-6 and TRBJ2-7; D remains ambiguous. From germline, CDR1 is SGHVS and CDR2 FNYEAQ. The CDR3 totals 14 residues. With 0 bases removed from V and 5 bases from J, the gap between germline ends came to 11 bases. CDR3 sequence (DNA): TGTGCCAGCAGCTTAGCCGTGTATTCGCACGAGCAGTACTTC. Amino acid sequence: CASSLAVYSHEQYF. Full variable domain (outside the CDR3, taken from reference TRBV7-6 and TRBJ2-7): GAGVSQSPRYKVTKRGQDVALRCDPISGHVSLYWYRQALGQGPEFLTYFNYEAQQDKSGLPNDRFSAERPEGSISTLTIQRTEQRDSAMYRCASSLAVYSHEQYFGPGTRLTVT.

This clone was recorded only once. The V gene is TRBV5-1, the J gene TRBJ2-6; no clear D gene. V was clipped by 4 bases and J by 1 base, with 9 bases between them. The CDR3 is 15 amino acids. Germline V gene data show CDR1 as SGHRS and CDR2 as YFSETQ. DNA of the CDR3: TGCGCCAGCAGCGAATTTGGGTCTGGGGCCAACGTCCTGACTTTC. Protein: CASSEFGSGANVLTF.

This clone has at least ten counts. This chain joins TRBV30 and TRBJ1-1; 10 bases map to TRBD1. Trimming cost V 5 bases and J 3 bases; bases outside gene matches: 6. CDR3 length: 14 amino acids. Looked up from germline, CDR1 is GTSNPN and CDR2 is SVGIG (reference sequence). CDR3 nucleotide sequence: TGTGCCTGGGACAGGGGGCTTTCAGACACTGAAGCTTTCTTT. Translation: CAWDRGLSDTEAFF.

The rearrangement uses TRBV6-6 and TRBJ2-2; D not certain. There are 15 residues in the CDR3. V dropped 5 bases and J dropped 4 bases, with 14 bases sitting between them. Germline V gives CDR1 MNHNY, CDR2 SVGAGI (reference sequence). The CDR3 nucleotides are TGTGCCAGCAGTCTCTCCCCGGCAGTCACCGGGGAGCTGTTTTTT. This encodes CASSLSPAVTGELFF.

This chain connects TRBV9 to TRBJ2-2; weak D call: TRBD2 (5 bases). Trimming removed 0 bases at V and 3 bases at J, with 9 bases between. Germline V gene lookup returns CDR1 SGDLS and CDR2 YYNGEE. The CDR3 extends over 15 amino acids. The CDR3 loop is CASSVVSGYTGELFF. The CDR3 DNA follows: TGTGCCAGCAGCGTAGTTTCGGGGTACACCGGGGAGCTGTTTTTT.

This clone showed up just a few times. The chain is built from TRBV15 and TRBJ1-3; tentatively, D is TRBD1 (5 bases). In germline, CDR1 is LNHNV, CDR2 YYDKDF (reference sequence). V was shortened by 7 bases and J by 6 bases, with 10 bases between the two germline ends. The CDR3 totals 12 residues. This CDR3 is CATKEGENTIYF. The CDR3 DNA reads TGTGCCACCAAGGAAGGGGAAAACACCATATATTTT.

The chain carries TRBV15 and TRBJ1-5; D unclear. The CDR3 is 16 residues long. Trimming stripped 0 bases from V and 4 bases from J, with 13 bases between. Germline CDR1 LNHNV, CDR2 YYDKDF (reference sequence). Here the CDR3 reads CATSRDPVPHNQPQHF. The CDR3, as DNA: TGTGCCACCAGCAGAGATCCAGTGCCTCATAATCAGCCCCAGCATTTT.

The chain carries TRBV2 and TRBJ2-7; possible D gene TRBD2, 5 bases. Trimming stripped 5 bases from V and 2 bases from J, with 13 bases between. CDR1 and CDR2 from the germline V gene are SNHLY and FYNNEI. This CDR3 contains 14 residues. For the CDR3, the DNA is TGTGCCAGCAGTCCCTTATACGGGGCCTACGAGCAGTACTTC. This sequence encodes CASSPLYGAYEQYF.

The chain links TRBV11-2 to TRBJ1-4; the D is unclear. Between the trimmed V and J ends, which lost 5 bases and 0 bases, there was a span of 10 bases. Germline values: CDR1 SGHAT, CDR2 FQNNGV. The CDR3 is made up of 15 amino acids. In nucleotides, the CDR3 is TGTGCCAGCAGCCGGAGAGGGTCAACTAATGAAAAACTGTTTTTT. This encodes CASSRRGSTNEKLFF.

This clone was counted once. The rearrangement links TRBV5-1 to TRBJ1-2, with TRBD1 matching 7 bases. CDR3 length: 15 residues. Germline CDR1 and CDR2: SGHRS and YFSETQ. Trimming cost V 0 bases and J 1 base; bases outside gene matches: 3. CDR3 nucleotide sequence: TGCGCCAGCAGCTTGGACAGGGGAAGTAACTATGGCTACACCTTC. It translates to CASSLDRGSNYGYTF. The variable domain in full, completed from reference TRBV5-1 and TRBJ1-2, reads KAGVTQTPRYLIKTRGQQVTLSCSPISGHRSVSWYQQTPGQGLQFLFEYFSETQRNKGNFPGRFSGRQFSNSRSEMNVSTLELGDSALYLCASSLDRGSNYGYTFGSGTRLTVV.

V gene TRBV7-9 combines with J gene TRBJ1-2; tentatively, D is TRBD1 (5 bases). The CDR3 is 11 residues long. V gave up 3 bases and J gave up 6 bases, with 5 bases separating them. CDR1 SEHNR and CDR2 FQNEAQ come from the germline V gene (reference sequence). CDR3 coding DNA: TGTGCCAGCAGCTTGGACAATGGCTACACCTTC. This codes for CASSLDNGYTF.

This rearrangement joins TRBV6-5 to TRBJ1-2; D call uncertain. The CDR3 contains 16 residues. Germline CDR1 MNHEY, CDR2 SVGAGI. V lost 0 bases to trimming and J lost 1 base, with 12 bases between them. CDR3 loop: CASSYSMGIGNYGYTF. In DNA form, the CDR3 reads TGTGCCAGCAGTTACTCGATGGGGATCGGTAACTATGGCTACACCTTC.

The rearrangement uses TRBV18 and TRBJ2-3, with TRBD1 matching over 8 bases. Germline-derived CDR1 and CDR2 are KGHSH and LQKENI. V gave up 4 bases and J gave up 0 bases; unmatched junction bases: 6. This CDR3 spans 16 amino acids. In DNA, the CDR3 is TGTGCCAGCTCACAATCCGGGACAGGAAGCACAGATACGCAGTATTTT. Translated: CASSQSGTGSTDTQYF.

This sequence joins TRBV6-6 and TRBJ2-7; possibly TRBD2 for D (7 bases). The V gene's germline CDR1 is MNHNY and CDR2 SVGAGI (reference sequence). The CDR3 has 14 amino acids. V lost 0 bases and J lost 6, with 12 bases in between. The DNA of the CDR3 is TGTGCCAGCAGTTACTCCACGGGGGGCCTCGAGCAGTACTTC. Translating it yields CASSYSTGGLEQYF.

This clone turned up a few times. The same CDR3 arises from other DNA sequences in this sample as well. This chain uses TRBV6-1 with TRBJ1-1; a weak D match, TRBD1 (5 bases). V gave up 2 bases and J gave up 5 bases, with 9 bases separating them. The CDR3 sequence is 13 residues long. Looked up from germline, CDR1 is MNHNS and CDR2 is SASEGT. The CDR3 coding sequence is TGTGCCAGCAGTGAACAGGGTTCAACTGAAGCTTTCTTT. Translating it yields CASSEQGSTEAFF.